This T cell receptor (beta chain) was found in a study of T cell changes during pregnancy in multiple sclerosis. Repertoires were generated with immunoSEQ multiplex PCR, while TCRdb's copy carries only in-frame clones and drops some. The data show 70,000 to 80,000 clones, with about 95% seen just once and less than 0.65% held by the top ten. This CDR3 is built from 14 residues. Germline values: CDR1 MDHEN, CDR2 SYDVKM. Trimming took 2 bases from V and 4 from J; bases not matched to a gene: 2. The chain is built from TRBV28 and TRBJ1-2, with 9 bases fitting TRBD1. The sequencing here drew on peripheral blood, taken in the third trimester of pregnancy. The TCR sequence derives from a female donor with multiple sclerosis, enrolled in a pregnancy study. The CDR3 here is CASSLTDRGYGYTF. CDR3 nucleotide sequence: TGTGCCAGCAGTTTAACGGACAGGGGCTATGGCTACACCTTC.